The T cell receptor (beta chain) described here comes from a study of shared clonotypes between healthy human individuals. Study-level information: The study drew on a couple of women and three men aged 18 to 49 as donors.

An even split of each subset's genomic DNA across several immunoSEQ plates was performed. Produced via immunoSEQ multiplex PCR; TCRdb's table is partial and in-frame only. Of about 480,000 clones listed, 79% are singletons. The CDR3 totals 14 residues. V was clipped by 5 bases and J by 3 bases, with 10 bases between them. From germline, CDR1 is SGHTA and CDR2 FQGNSA. The sample comprised PBMCs. This TCR was recovered from a woman in her 40s in good health. Some clones in this sample may be carry-over from other donors' samples. The chain couples TRBV7-2 to TRBJ1-4; the D gene is possibly TRBD1 (5 bases). The CDR3 sequence is CASSPGIANEKLFF. The CDR3 region has the DNA TGTGCCAGCAGCCCAGGGATTGCTAATGAAAAACTGTTTTTT.